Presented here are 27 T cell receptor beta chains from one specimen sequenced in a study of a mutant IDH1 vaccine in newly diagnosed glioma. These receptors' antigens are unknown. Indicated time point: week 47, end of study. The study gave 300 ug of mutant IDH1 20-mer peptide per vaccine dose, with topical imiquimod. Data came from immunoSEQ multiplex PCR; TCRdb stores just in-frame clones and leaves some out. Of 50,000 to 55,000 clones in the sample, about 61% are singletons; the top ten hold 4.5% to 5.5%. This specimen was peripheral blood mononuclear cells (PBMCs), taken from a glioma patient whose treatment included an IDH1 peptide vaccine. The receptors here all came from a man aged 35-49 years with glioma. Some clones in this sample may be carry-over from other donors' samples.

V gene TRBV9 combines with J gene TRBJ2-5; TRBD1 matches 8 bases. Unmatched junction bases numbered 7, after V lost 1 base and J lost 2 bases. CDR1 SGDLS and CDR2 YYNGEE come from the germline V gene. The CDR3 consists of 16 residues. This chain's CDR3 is CASSVSGTGTQETQYF. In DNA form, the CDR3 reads TGTGCCAGCAGCGTATCCGGGACAGGAACACAAGAGACCCAGTACTTC.

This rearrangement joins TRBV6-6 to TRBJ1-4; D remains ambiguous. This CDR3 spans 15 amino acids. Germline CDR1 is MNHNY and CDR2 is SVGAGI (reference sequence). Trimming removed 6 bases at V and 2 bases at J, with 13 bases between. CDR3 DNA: TGTGCCAGCAGAACGGACCTTCCCACTAATGAAAAACTGTTTTTT. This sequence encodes CASRTDLPTNEKLFF.

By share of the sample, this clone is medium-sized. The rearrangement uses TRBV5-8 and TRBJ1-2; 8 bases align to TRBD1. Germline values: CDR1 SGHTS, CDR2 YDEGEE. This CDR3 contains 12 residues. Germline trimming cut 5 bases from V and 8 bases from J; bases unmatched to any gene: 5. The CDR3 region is CASSAQGGGYTF. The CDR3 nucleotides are TGTGCCAGCAGTGCACAGGGGGGAGGCTACACCTTC.

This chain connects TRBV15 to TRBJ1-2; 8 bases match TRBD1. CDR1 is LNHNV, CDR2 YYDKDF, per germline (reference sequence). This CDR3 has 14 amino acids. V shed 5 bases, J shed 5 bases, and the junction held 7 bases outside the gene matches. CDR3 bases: TGTGCCACCAGCGGGGGACAGGCAAATTATGGCTACACCTTC. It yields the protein CATSGGQANYGYTF.

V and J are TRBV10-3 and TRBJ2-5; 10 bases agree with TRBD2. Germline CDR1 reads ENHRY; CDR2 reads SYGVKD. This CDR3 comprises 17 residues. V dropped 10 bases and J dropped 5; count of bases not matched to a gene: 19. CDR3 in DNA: TGTGCCACCTGCGGGGTAGCGGGGGGCCGGGGGTGCGAGACCCAGTACTTC. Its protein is CATCGVAGGRGCETQYF.

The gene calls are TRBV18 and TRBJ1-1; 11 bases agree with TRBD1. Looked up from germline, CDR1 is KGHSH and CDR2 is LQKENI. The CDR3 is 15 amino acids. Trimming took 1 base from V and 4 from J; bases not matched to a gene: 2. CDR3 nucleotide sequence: TGTGCCAGCTCACCACAAGGGACAGGGGGCACTGAAGCTTTCTTT. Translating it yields CASSPQGTGGTEAFF.

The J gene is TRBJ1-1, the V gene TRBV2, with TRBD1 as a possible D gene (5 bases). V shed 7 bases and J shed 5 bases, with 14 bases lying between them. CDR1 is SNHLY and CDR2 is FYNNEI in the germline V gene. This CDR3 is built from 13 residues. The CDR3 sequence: CASIGQGATEAFF. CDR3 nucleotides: TGTGCCAGCATCGGGCAGGGAGCGACTGAAGCTTTCTTT.

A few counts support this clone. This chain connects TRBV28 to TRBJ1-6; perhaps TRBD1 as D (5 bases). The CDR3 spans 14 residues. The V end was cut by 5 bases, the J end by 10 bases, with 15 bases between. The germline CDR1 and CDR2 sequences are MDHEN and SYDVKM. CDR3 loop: CASSNAPGLSPLHF. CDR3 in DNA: TGTGCCAGCAGTAATGCCCCGGGACTCTCACCCCTCCACTTT.

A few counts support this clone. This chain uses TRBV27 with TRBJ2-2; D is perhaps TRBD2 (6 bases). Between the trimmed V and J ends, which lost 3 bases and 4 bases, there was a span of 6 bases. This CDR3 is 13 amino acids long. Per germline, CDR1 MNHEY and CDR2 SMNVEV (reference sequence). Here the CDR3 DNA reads TGTGCCAGCAGTTTGGGGGGCACCGGGGAGCTGTTTTTT. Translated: CASSLGGTGELFF.

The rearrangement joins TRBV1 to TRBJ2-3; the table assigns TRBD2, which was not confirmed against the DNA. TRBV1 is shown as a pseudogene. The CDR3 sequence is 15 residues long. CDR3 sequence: CTSSRRGRRADTQYF. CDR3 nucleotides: TGCACCAGCAGCCGGCGGGGACGGCGGGCGGATACGCAGTATTTT.

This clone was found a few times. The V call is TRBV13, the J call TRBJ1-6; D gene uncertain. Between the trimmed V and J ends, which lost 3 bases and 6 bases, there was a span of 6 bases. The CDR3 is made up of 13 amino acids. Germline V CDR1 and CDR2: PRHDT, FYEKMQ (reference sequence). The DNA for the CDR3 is TGTGCCAGCAGCTTCCACAGTAATTCACCCCTCCACTTT. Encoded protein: CASSFHSNSPLHF.

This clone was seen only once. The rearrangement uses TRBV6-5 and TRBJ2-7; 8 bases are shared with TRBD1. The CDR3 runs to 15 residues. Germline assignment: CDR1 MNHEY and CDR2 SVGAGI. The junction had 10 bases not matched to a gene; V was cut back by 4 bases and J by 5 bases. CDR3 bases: TGTGCCAGCAGTTTCCGCGGGACAGGTCCCCACGAGCAGTACTTC. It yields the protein CASSFRGTGPHEQYF.

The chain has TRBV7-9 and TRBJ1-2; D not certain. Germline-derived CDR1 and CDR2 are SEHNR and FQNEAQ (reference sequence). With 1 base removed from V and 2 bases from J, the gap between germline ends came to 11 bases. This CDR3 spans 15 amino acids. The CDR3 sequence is CASSLGAGLNYGYTF. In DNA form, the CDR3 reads TGTGCCAGCAGCTTAGGGGCGGGCCTGAACTATGGCTACACCTTC. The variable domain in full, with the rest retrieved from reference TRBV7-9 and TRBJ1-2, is DTGVSQNPRHKITKRGQNVTFRCDPISEHNRLYWYRQTLGQGPEFLTYFQNEAQLEKSRLLSDRFSAERPKGSFSTLEIQRTEQGDSAMYLCASSLGAGLNYGYTFGSGTRLTVV.

The CDR3 loop is CASSQPGQSYGYTF. The CDR3 DNA reads TGTGCCAGCAGTCAACCGGGACAGAGCTATGGCTACACCTTC. This chain joins TRBV2 and TRBJ1-2, with TRBD1 identical over 7 bases. Looked up from germline, CDR1 is SNHLY and CDR2 is FYNNEI. The CDR3 runs to 14 residues. With 5 bases clipped from V and 4 bases from J, the junction kept 7 bases outside the gene matches.

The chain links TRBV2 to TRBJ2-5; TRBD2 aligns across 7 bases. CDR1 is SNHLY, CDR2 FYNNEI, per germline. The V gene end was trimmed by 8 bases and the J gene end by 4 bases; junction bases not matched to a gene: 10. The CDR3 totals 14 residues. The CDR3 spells CASRPGWGGETQYF. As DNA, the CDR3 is TGTGCCAGCCGACCCGGCTGGGGGGGAGAGACCCAGTACTTC.

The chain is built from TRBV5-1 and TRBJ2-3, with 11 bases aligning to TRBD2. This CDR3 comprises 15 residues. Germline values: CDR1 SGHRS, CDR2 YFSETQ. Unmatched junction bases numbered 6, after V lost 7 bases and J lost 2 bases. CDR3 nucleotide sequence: TGCGCCAGCCGCCTAGCGGGGGGCCACACAGATACGCAGTATTTT. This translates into CASRLAGGHTDTQYF. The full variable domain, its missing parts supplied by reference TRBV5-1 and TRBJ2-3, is KAGVTQTPRYLIKTRGQQVTLSCSPISGHRSVSWYQQTPGQGLQFLFEYFSETQRNKGNFPGRFSGRQFSNSRSEMNVSTLELGDSALYLCASRLAGGHTDTQYFGPGTRLTVL.

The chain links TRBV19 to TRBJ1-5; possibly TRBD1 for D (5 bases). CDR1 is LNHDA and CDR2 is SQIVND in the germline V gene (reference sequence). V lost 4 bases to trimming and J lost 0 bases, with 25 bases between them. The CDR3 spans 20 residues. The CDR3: CASSKAGFSQVGYSNQPQHF. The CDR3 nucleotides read TGTGCCAGTAGTAAAGCAGGGTTTAGTCAAGTAGGCTATAGCAATCAGCCCCAGCATTTT.

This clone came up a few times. The CDR3 reads CASSLSFMNTEAFF. The CDR3 nucleotides read TGTGCCAGCAGCCTCTCATTCATGAACACTGAAGCTTTCTTT. This chain connects TRBV5-6 to TRBJ1-1; D not certain. The CDR3 loop spans 14 amino acids. The ends were cut back, 4 bases at V and 0 bases at J, with 10 bases in the middle. Germline V CDR1 and CDR2: SGHDT, YYEEEE.

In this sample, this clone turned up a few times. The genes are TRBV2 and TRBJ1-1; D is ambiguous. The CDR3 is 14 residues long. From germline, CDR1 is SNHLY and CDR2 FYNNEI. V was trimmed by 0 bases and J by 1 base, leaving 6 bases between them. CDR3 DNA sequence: TGTGCCAGCAGTGAAGCGTCGGAGAACACTGAAGCTTTCTTT. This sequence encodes CASSEASENTEAFF.

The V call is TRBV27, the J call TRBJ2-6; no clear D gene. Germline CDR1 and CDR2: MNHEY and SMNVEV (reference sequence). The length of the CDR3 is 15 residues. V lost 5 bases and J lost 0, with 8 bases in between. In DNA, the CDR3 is TGTGCCAGCAGTCCTTCCAACTCTGGGGCCAACGTCCTGACTTTC. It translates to CASSPSNSGANVLTF.

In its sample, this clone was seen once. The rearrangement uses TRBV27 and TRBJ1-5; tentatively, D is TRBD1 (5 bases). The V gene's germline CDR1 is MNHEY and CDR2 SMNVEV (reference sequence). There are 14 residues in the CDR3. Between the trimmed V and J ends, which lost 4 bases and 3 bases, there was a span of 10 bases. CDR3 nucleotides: TGTGCCAGCAGTTATGGGGCCGACAATCAGCCCCAGCATTTT. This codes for CASSYGADNQPQHF.

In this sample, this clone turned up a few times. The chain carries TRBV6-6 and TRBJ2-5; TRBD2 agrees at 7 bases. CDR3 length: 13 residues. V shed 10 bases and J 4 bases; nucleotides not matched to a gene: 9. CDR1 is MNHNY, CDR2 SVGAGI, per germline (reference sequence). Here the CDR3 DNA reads TGTGCCATTTGCCCGGGGGGAGGAGAGACCCAGTACTTC. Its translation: CAICPGGGETQYF.

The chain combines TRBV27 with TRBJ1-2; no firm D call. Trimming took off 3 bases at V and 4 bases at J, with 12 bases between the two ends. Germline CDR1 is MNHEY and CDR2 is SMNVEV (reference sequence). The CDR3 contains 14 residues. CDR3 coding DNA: TGTGCCAGCAGTTTCCGGGAGGGCTCCTATGGCTACACCTTC. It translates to CASSFREGSYGYTF.

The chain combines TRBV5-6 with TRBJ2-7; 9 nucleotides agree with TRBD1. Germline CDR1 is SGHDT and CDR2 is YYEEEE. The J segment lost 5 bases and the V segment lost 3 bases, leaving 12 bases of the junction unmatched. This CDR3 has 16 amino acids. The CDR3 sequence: CASSWFGTGTGDEQYF. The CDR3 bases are TGTGCCAGCAGCTGGTTCGGGACAGGGACTGGAGACGAGCAGTACTTC.

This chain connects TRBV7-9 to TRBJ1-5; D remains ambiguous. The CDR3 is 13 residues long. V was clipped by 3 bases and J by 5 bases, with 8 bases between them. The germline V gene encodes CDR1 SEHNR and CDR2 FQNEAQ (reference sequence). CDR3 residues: CASSFDGYQPQHF. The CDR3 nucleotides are TGTGCCAGCAGCTTCGACGGTTATCAGCCCCAGCATTTT.

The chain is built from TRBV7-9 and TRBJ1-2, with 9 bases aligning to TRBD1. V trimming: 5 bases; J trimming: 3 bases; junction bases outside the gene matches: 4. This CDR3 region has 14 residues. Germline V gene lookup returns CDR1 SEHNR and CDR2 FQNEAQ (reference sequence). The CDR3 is CASSPRTGDYGYTF. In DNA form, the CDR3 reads TGTGCCAGCAGCCCTCGGACAGGGGACTATGGCTACACCTTC.

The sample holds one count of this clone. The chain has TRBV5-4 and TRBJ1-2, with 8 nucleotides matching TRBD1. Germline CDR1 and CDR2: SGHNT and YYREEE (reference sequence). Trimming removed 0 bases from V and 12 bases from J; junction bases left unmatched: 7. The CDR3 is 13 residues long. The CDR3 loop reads CASSLEDRVKDTF. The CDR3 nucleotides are TGTGCCAGCAGCTTGGAGGACAGGGTTAAGGACACCTTC.